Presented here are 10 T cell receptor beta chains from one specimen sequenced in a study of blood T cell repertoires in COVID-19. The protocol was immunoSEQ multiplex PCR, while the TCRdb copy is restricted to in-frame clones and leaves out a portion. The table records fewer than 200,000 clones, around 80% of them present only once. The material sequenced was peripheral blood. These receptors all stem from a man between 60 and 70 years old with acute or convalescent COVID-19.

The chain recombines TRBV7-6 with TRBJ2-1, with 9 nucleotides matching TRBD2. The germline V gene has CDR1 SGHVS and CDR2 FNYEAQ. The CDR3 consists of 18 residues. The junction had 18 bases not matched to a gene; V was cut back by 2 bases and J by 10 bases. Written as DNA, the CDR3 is TGTGCCAGCAGCTTACTACATGGCGGGAGGGCCGATTTCGGGGAGCAGTTCTTC. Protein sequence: CASSLLHGGRADFGEQFF.

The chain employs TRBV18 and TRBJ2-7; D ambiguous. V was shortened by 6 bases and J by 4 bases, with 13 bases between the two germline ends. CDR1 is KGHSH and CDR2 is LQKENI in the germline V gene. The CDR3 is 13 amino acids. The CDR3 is CASSPNLQYEQYF. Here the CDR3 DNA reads TGTGCCAGCTCCCCAAACCTCCAGTACGAGCAGTACTTC. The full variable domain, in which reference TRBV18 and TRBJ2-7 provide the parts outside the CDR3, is NAGVMQNPRHLVRRRGQEARLRCSPMKGHSHVYWYRQLPEEGLKFMVYLQKENIIDESGMPKERFSAEFPKEGPSILRIQQVVRGDSAAYFCASSPNLQYEQYFGPGTRLTVT.

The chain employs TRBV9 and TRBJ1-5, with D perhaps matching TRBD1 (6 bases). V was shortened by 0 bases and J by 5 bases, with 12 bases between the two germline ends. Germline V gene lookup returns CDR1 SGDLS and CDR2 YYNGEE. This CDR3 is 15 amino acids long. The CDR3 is CASSVGEGEDQPQHF. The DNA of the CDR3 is TGTGCCAGCAGCGTAGGGGAGGGGGAGGATCAGCCCCAGCATTTT. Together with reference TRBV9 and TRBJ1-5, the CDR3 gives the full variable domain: DSGVTQTPKHLITATGQRVTLRCSPRSGDLSVYWYQQSLDQGLQFLIQYYNGEERAKGNILERFSAQQFPDLHSELNLSSLELGDSALYFCASSVGEGEDQPQHFGDGTRLSIL.

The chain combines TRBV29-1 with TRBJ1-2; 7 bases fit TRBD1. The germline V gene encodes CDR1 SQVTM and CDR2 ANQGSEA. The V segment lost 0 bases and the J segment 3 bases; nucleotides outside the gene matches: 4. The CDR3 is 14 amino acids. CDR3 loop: CSVEDQGGYYGYTF. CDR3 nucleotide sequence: TGCAGCGTTGAAGATCAGGGGGGTTACTATGGCTACACCTTC. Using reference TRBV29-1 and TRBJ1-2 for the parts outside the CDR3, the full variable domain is SAVISQKPSRDICQRGTSLTIQCQVDSQVTMMFWYRQQPGQSLTLIATANQGSEATYESGFVIDKFPISRPNLTFSTLTVSNMSPEDSSIYLCSVEDQGGYYGYTFGSGTRLTVV.

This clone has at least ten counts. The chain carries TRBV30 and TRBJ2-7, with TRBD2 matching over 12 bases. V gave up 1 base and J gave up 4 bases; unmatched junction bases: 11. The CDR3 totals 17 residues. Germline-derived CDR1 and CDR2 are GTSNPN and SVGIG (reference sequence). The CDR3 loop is CAWSDLLAGGSSYEQYF. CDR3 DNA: TGTGCCTGGAGTGATTTACTAGCGGGGGGAAGTTCTTACGAGCAGTACTTC.

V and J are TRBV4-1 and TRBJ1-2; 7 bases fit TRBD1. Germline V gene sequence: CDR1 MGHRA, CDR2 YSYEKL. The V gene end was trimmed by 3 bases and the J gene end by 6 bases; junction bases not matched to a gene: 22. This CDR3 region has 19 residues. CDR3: CASSQIIPRQGKVLNGYTF. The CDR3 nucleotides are TGCGCCAGCAGCCAGATCATACCAAGACAGGGAAAGGTTCTCAATGGCTACACCTTC.

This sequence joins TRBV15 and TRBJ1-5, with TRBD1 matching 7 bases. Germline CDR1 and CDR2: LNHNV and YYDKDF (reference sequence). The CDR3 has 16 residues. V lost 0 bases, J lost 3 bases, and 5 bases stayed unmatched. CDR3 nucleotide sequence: TGTGCCACCAGCAGAGAACAGGGGATGACCAATCAGCCCCAGCATTTT. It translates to CATSREQGMTNQPQHF.

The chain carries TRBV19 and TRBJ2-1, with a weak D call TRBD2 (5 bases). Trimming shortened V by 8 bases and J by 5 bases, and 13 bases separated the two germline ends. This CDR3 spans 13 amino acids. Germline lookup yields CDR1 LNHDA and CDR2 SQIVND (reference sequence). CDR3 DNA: TGTGCCAGTCTAGGCAGGAGGAACAATGAGCAGTTCTTC. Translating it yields CASLGRRNNEQFF.

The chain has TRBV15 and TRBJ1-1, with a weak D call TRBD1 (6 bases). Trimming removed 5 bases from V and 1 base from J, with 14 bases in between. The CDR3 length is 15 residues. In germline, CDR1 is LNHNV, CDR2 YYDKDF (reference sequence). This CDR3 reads CATSWLGHTNTEAFF. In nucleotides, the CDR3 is TGTGCCACCAGCTGGCTGGGACACACGAACACTGAAGCTTTCTTT. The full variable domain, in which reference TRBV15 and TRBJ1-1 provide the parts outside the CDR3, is DAMVIQNPRYQVTQFGKPVTLSCSQTLNHNVMYWYQQKSSQAPKLLFHYYDKDFNNEADTPDNFQSRRPNTSFCFLDIRSPGLGDTAMYLCATSWLGHTNTEAFFGQGTRLTVV.

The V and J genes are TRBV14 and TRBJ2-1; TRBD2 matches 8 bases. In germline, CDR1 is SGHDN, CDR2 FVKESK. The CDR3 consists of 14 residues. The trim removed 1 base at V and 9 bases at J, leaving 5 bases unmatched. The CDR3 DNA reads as TGTGCCAGCAGCCAAGCATACGCGGGGGGTGAGCAGTTCTTC. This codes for CASSQAYAGGEQFF.